The following is a TCR beta chain sequence with its context. The antigen is not known. Other DNA sequences from this sample encode an identical CDR3 as well. Generated by immunoSEQ multiplex PCR, the TCRdb table keeps only in-frame clones and is missing some. The sample contains 65,000 to 75,000 clones, 88% of which appear only once. Germline loops: CDR1 SGHRS, CDR2 YFSETQ. Trimming removed 1 base from V and 2 bases from J, with 7 bases in between. This CDR3 contains 13 residues. The data stem from a study of OX40 agonist ivuxolimab in advanced cancers. Study-wide results and limits: Among patients with partial responses at 0.1-3.0 mg/kg, clonal expansion was among the lowest. Researchers did not establish what antigens the expanded peripheral T cells target.

This sequence was found in an adult with an advanced solid tumor such as melanoma, head and neck, liver or kidney cancer. The chain is built from TRBV5-1 and TRBJ2-7; no clear D gene. The material was CD4+ or CD8+ T cells sorted from blood, obtained in a trial of the OX40 agonist ivuxolimab. The CDR3: CASSLTLTYEQYF. Written as DNA, the CDR3 is TGCGCCAGCAGCTTGACCCTTACCTACGAGCAGTACTTC. Full variable domain (outside the CDR3, taken from reference TRBV5-1 and TRBJ2-7): KAGVTQTPRYLIKTRGQQVTLSCSPISGHRSVSWYQQTPGQGLQFLFEYFSETQRNKGNFPGRFSGRQFSNSRSEMNVSTLELGDSALYLCASSLTLTYEQYFGPGTRLTVT.